The clone carrying this T cell receptor (beta chain) was counted ten times or more. The antigen is unknown. The CDR3 totals 13 residues. Germline V gene sequence: CDR1 SGHVS, CDR2 FQNEAQ. Trimming pared 5 bases from V and 0 bases from J, leaving 7 bases between. Time point indicated: newly diagnosed GD, antithyroid drugs for less than 3 months. From RNA extracted from PBMCs, the TCR library was made. TCR beta libraries were built with iRepertoire HTBI primers and Arm-PCR of CDR3 regions. TCRdb fed the multiplex PCR reads into MiXCR, producing one record per CDR3 protein. The sample lists roughly 420,000 distinct CDR3 sequences; 15% to 20% were seen once. The data were taken from a study of regulatory T cells in long-lasting Graves disease. Study-wide results and caveats: There was favoring of TRBV28, TRBJ1-2 and TRBJ2-5 in persistent disease. Persistent patients had a count of shared public clonotypes (more than 2,500) that exceeded that of new patients (about 970).

Another study also made use of these data, one on T cells in Graves' hyperthyroidism and ophthalmopathy. From that report: Clinical symptoms, serum thyroxine, TRAb, thyroid ultrasound and orbital computed tomography established diagnosis. The TCR CDR3 was amplified in a first-round RT-PCR using the HTBI primer set.

The sequencing here drew on peripheral blood mononuclear cells (PBMCs), taken at new diagnosis, from a patient treated with antithyroid drugs. This rearrangement joins TRBV7-8 to TRBJ1-1; no clear D. The sequence derives from a woman in her 30s with Graves disease. The CDR3 is CASSAEMNTEAFF. The CDR3 coding sequence is TGTGCCAGCAGCGCCGAAATGAACACTGAAGCTTTCTTT.